These 5 T cell receptor beta chains originate from one sample sequenced in a study of response to subunit inactivated influenza vaccine. MiXCR, run by TCRdb on the RT-PCR reads, gives a single entry per CDR3 protein. Of about 620,000 distinct CDR3 sequences in the sample, 11% were seen once. These data also formed part of another study, on T cells expressing NK-cell markers. According to that study: 5'RACE template switching built TCR beta cDNA with unique molecular identifiers.

The source was PBMCs from blood, collected on the day of vaccination. These receptors came from a man aged 45-65 years who received an inactivated influenza vaccine.

In DNA, the CDR3 is TGTGCCACCGCGACAGGGGTCAATCAGCCCCAGCATTTT. It specifies CATATGVNQPQHF. The chain couples TRBV10-3 to TRBJ1-5; TRBD1 aligns across 8 bases. The CDR3 length is 13 residues. Germline V gives CDR1 ENHRY, CDR2 SYGVKD. V trimming: 10 bases; J trimming: 3 bases; junction bases outside the gene matches: 5.

V usage is TRBV5-6 and J usage is TRBJ2-2; TRBD2 matches 8 bases. The CDR3 contains 15 residues. Trimming took 3 bases from V and 9 from J; bases not matched to a gene: 10. Germline CDR1 reads SGHDT; CDR2 reads YYEEEE. CDR3 protein: CASSSRTSPSRELFF. Here the CDR3 DNA reads TGTGCCAGCAGCTCCCGGACTAGCCCGAGCCGGGAGCTGTTTTTT.

This clonotype was counted many times. This chain uses TRBV27 with TRBJ2-1, with D possibly matching TRBD2 (6 bases). Germline V gene sequence: CDR1 MNHEY, CDR2 SMNVEV (reference sequence). The CDR3 contains 15 residues. V was pared by 4 bases and J by 3 bases, with 13 bases between. The chain's CDR3 is CASSSWSGLYNEQFF. The CDR3 DNA reads as TGTGCCAGCAGTTCTTGGTCGGGACTCTACAATGAGCAGTTCTTC.

This clonotype was counted a few times. This sequence joins TRBV20-1 and TRBJ1-5; 9 bases align to TRBD1. Germline V gives CDR1 DFQATT, CDR2 SNEGSKA (reference sequence). The J segment lost 6 bases and the V segment lost 5 bases, leaving 11 bases of the junction unmatched. The CDR3 consists of 15 residues. The DNA of the CDR3 is TGCAGTGCTCTTTCCCATACAGGGGGCGGTCAGCCCCAGCATTTT. It specifies CSALSHTGGGQPQHF.

This clonotype was seen a single time. The J gene is TRBJ2-1, the V gene TRBV6-2 or TRBV6-3, with TRBD1 matching 8 bases. Germline CDR1 MNHEY, CDR2 SVGEGT. With 1 base clipped from V and 12 bases from J, the junction kept 17 bases outside the gene matches. The CDR3 is 17 residues long. This CDR3 reads CASSYWTSGTGGSGQFF. The CDR3 coding sequence is TGTGCCAGCAGTTACTGGACCTCCGGGACAGGCGGTTCTGGGCAGTTCTTC.